The 18 T cell receptor beta chains listed next were all sequenced from one sample in a study of blood T cell repertoires in COVID-19 (dated by TCRdb to about 2020). Libraries were constructed by the immunoSEQ multiplex PCR assay. Drawn from immuneACCESS, this table holds only the in-frame rearrangements with V and J called that TCRdb kept. Clones are partly lost; checked studies trace under half to an unresolved V gene and leave the rest unexplained. Within this sample are 200,000 to 250,000 clones, with 85% to 90% of them counted one time only. Roughly 2.7% of the sample belongs to the ten largest clones. Sample: peripheral blood. The receptors come from a man under 40 with COVID-19, enrolled during active disease.

The chain has TRBV15 and TRBJ1-3, with 7 bases that match TRBD1. V was clipped by 5 bases and J by 0 bases; unmatched bases: 7. This CDR3 has 16 amino acids. Germline CDR1 and CDR2: LNHNV and YYDKDF (reference sequence). In DNA form, the CDR3 reads TGTGCCACCAGCGCAAGACAGGGAAGCTCTGGAAACACCATATATTTT. Residues: CATSARQGSSGNTIYF. The full variable domain, rest sourced from reference TRBV15 and TRBJ1-3, is DAMVIQNPRYQVTQFGKPVTLSCSQTLNHNVMYWYQQKSSQAPKLLFHYYDKDFNNEADTPDNFQSRRPNTSFCFLDIRSPGLGDTAMYLCATSARQGSSGNTIYFGEGSWLTVV.

On this clone: At the DNA level, this CDR3 is encoded by other sequences in the same sample as well. J is TRBJ1-2 and V is TRBV9; the D gene is possibly TRBD1 (6 bases). This CDR3 contains 15 residues. The V gene lost 0 bases and the J gene lost 2 bases, with 11 bases spanning the gap. The germline CDR1 and CDR2 sequences are SGDLS and YYNGEE. CDR3 nucleotide sequence: TGTGCCAGCAGCGTAGCGGGGGGCCCCAACTATGGCTACACCTTC. Its translation: CASSVAGGPNYGYTF. The variable domain in full, completed from reference TRBV9 and TRBJ1-2, reads DSGVTQTPKHLITATGQRVTLRCSPRSGDLSVYWYQQSLDQGLQFLIQYYNGEERAKGNILERFSAQQFPDLHSELNLSSLELGDSALYFCASSVAGGPNYGYTFGSGTRLTVV.

This chain links TRBV19 with TRBJ1-2; 10 bases fit TRBD1. V gave up 3 bases and J gave up 6 bases; unmatched junction bases: 10. The CDR3 runs 16 residues. Germline lookup yields CDR1 LNHDA and CDR2 SQIVND (reference sequence). The CDR3 is CASSIVTGQGDNGYTF. The CDR3 DNA sequence: TGTGCCAGTAGTATTGTTACCGGACAGGGGGACAATGGCTACACCTTC.

The V gene is TRBV4-3, the J gene TRBJ2-3; D is unclear. The CDR3 spans 16 residues. V was cut by 0 bases and J by 0 bases, with 10 bases left in between. The germline gives CDR1 LGHNA, CDR2 YSLEER. CDR3 region: CASSQDGGTSTDTQYF. CDR3 nucleotides: TGCGCCAGCAGCCAAGACGGCGGTACTAGCACAGATACGCAGTATTTT.

This clone was seen only once. CDR3 region: CAISEMRGDTIYF. The CDR3 DNA sequence: TGTGCCATCAGTGAGATGCGGGGGGACACCATATATTTT. The V and J genes are TRBV10-3 and TRBJ1-3, with D possibly being TRBD1 (5 bases). V lost 2 bases and J lost 8, with 10 bases in between. This CDR3 has 13 residues. Germline V gives CDR1 ENHRY, CDR2 SYGVKD.

V gene TRBV29-1 combines with J gene TRBJ1-2, with 7 positions matching TRBD1. Germline V gene lookup returns CDR1 SQVTM and CDR2 ANQGSEA. The V segment lost 6 bases and the J segment 3 bases; nucleotides outside the gene matches: 7. The CDR3 has 13 residues. CDR3 sequence (DNA): TGCAGCGTATTTACAGGGGATCACTATGGCTACACCTTC. Protein product: CSVFTGDHYGYTF.

This rearrangement joins TRBV7-3 to TRBJ2-2; D remains ambiguous. This CDR3 is built from 14 residues. V lost 1 base and J 1 base, leaving 4 bases between the germline ends. CDR1 is SGHTA, CDR2 FQGTGA, per germline. Written as DNA, the CDR3 is TGTGCCAGCAGCTTAAGCGGGAACACCGGGGAGCTGTTTTTT. Amino acid sequence: CASSLSGNTGELFF.

This chain uses TRBV24-1 with TRBJ2-1; 7 bases match TRBD2. The CDR3 spans 18 residues. Germline loops: CDR1 KGHDR, CDR2 SFDVKD. J lost 2 bases, V lost 3 bases, and 12 bases had no gene match. The CDR3 spells CATSDPGLAVETYNEQFF. The CDR3 nucleotides are TGTGCCACCAGTGATCCTGGGCTAGCGGTTGAAACCTACAATGAGCAGTTCTTC.

The chain carries TRBV5-1 and TRBJ1-2; TRBD1 aligns across 10 bases. Looked up from germline, CDR1 is SGHRS and CDR2 is YFSETQ. The CDR3 runs to 13 residues. The ends lost 2 bases at V and 6 bases at J; junction bases unmatched: 1. The CDR3 nucleotides read TGCGCCAGCAGCTTCGGGACAGGGGATGGCTACACCTTC. It translates to CASSFGTGDGYTF. Looking up the rest from reference TRBV5-1 and TRBJ1-2 gives the full variable domain: KAGVTQTPRYLIKTRGQQVTLSCSPISGHRSVSWYQQTPGQGLQFLFEYFSETQRNKGNFPGRFSGRQFSNSRSEMNVSTLELGDSALYLCASSFGTGDGYTFGSGTRLTVV.

This chain connects TRBV13 to TRBJ1-1; TRBD1 might be the D (5 bases). The V and J ends lost 1 base and 5 bases respectively, with 11 bases between them. The length of the CDR3 is 14 residues. Germline CDR1 is PRHDT and CDR2 is FYEKMQ (reference sequence). CDR3 protein: CASSLVTGVTEAFF. DNA for the CDR3: TGTGCCAGCAGCTTAGTAACGGGGGTGACTGAAGCTTTCTTT.

The chain employs TRBV28 and TRBJ2-7; 7 nucleotides align to TRBD2. Germline loops: CDR1 MDHEN, CDR2 SYDVKM. This CDR3 region has 14 residues. With 4 bases clipped from V and 3 bases from J, the junction kept 6 bases outside the gene matches. The CDR3: CASSSGTTHYEQYF. For the CDR3, the DNA is TGTGCCAGCAGTTCCGGGACTACACACTACGAGCAGTACTTC.

This clone was recorded only once. The chain joins TRBV28 to TRBJ1-6, with a weak D call TRBD1 (6 bases). Germline V CDR1 and CDR2: MDHEN, SYDVKM. There are 15 residues in the CDR3. Trimming took 6 bases from V and 5 from J, leaving 14 bases between them. The CDR3: CASSPGQLDNSPLHF. The CDR3 nucleotides are TGTGCCAGCAGCCCAGGACAGTTAGATAATTCACCCCTCCACTTT.

This chain links TRBV4-3 with TRBJ1-5; no firm D call. Germline V gives CDR1 LGHNA, CDR2 YSLEER. Trimming left V 4 bases short and J 7 bases short, with 11 bases between. The CDR3 covers 13 residues. The CDR3 DNA reads TGCGCCAGCAGCCTAATCGAGGGACAGCCCCAGCATTTT. Residues: CASSLIEGQPQHF.

V is TRBV5-5 and J is TRBJ1-1; no clear D. The CDR3 extends over 15 amino acids. Trimming cost V 1 base and J 4 bases, with 14 bases left between them. CDR1 is SGHKS, CDR2 YYEKEE, per germline (reference sequence). The CDR3 reads CASSLTDLRTTEAFF. The DNA of the CDR3 is TGTGCCAGCAGCTTGACAGACCTAAGAACCACTGAAGCTTTCTTT.

This chain uses TRBV4-3 with TRBJ1-4, with D hard to call. Deletions cut 0 bases from V and 8 bases from J, with 13 bases between. This CDR3 spans 15 amino acids. Germline lookup yields CDR1 LGHNA and CDR2 YSLEER. CDR3 DNA sequence: TGCGCCAGCAGCCAAGAAGAGGGTCTGGGAGAAAAACTGTTTTTT. This sequence encodes CASSQEEGLGEKLFF.

This clone was counted between two and nine times. The chain carries TRBV12-5 and TRBJ1-4; 7 bases are a match to TRBD1. The CDR3 extends over 15 amino acids. Germline CDR1 is LGHNT and CDR2 is FRNRAP. V trimming: 3 bases; J trimming: 8 bases; junction bases outside the gene matches: 9. Written as DNA, the CDR3 is TGTGCTAGTGGTTTCGATACAGGGGACCTGGAAAAACTGTTTTTT. Protein sequence: CASGFDTGDLEKLFF.

This chain joins TRBV7-9 and TRBJ1-6, with D possibly being TRBD1 (5 bases). The V gene lost 5 bases and the J gene lost 6 bases, with 11 bases spanning the gap. Germline V gene lookup returns CDR1 SEHNR and CDR2 FQNEAQ (reference sequence). The CDR3 has 14 amino acids. The CDR3 DNA follows: TGTGCCAGCAGCCTCGTCCAGGGTAATTCACCCCTCCACTTT. Amino acid sequence: CASSLVQGNSPLHF.

CDR3 residues: CASRQNGTGPQYSYEQYF. For the CDR3, the DNA is TGTGCCAGCAGGCAGAACGGGACAGGACCTCAGTATTCCTACGAGCAGTACTTC. The chain uses TRBV3-1 (or the pseudogene TRBV3-2) and TRBJ2-7; 8 nucleotides line up with TRBD1. The CDR3 totals 18 residues. With V trimmed by 6 bases and J by 1 base, 17 bases remained unmatched. CDR1 and CDR2 from the germline V gene are LGHDT and YNNKEL (reference sequence).